Listed here is a single T cell receptor (beta chain). Some clones are missing from TCRdb's copy, which holds only in-frame ones; the method was immunoSEQ multiplex PCR. The profile shows about 100,000 clones, 85% to 95% of them singletons. This sample is part of a study of T cell changes during pregnancy in multiple sclerosis. This CDR3 is 12 amino acids long. Germline-derived CDR1 and CDR2 are SGHAT and FQNNGV. Deletions cut 4 bases from V and 5 bases from J, with 8 bases between. The gene calls are TRBV11-2 and TRBJ2-5, with D perhaps matching TRBD1 (6 bases). This TCR came from a female donor in good health, enrolled as a control in a pregnancy study. The source material was peripheral blood, sampled in the third trimester of pregnancy. CDR3 loop: CASSSQGETQYF. The CDR3 nucleotides read TGTGCCAGCAGCTCCCAGGGGGAGACCCAGTACTTC.